This T cell receptor (beta chain) emerged from a study of cytomegalovirus exposure and HLA in healthy donors. Overall study: For the approximately 390 genotyped donors, more than 80% fell within the Caucasian-associated ancestry cluster.

In germline, CDR1 is SGHDN, CDR2 FVKESK. The CDR3 is 14 amino acids. V dropped 3 bases and J dropped 1 base, with 9 bases sitting between them. The PCR employed 60 Vbeta primers together with 13 Jbeta primers. Assay used: immunoSEQ multiplex PCR; TCRdb lists only in-frame clones, some missing. The repertoire holds 150,000 or so clones, 80% seen once, with 13% in the top ten. Sequencing used PBMCs. This receptor was obtained from a man aged 25 to 40 in good health and CMV-seropositive. The chain combines TRBV14 with TRBJ1-1, with D tentatively TRBD1 (5 bases). The DNA of the CDR3 is TGTGCCAGCAGCCACGATACAGGGAACACTGAAGCTTTCTTT. Protein sequence: CASSHDTGNTEAFF.